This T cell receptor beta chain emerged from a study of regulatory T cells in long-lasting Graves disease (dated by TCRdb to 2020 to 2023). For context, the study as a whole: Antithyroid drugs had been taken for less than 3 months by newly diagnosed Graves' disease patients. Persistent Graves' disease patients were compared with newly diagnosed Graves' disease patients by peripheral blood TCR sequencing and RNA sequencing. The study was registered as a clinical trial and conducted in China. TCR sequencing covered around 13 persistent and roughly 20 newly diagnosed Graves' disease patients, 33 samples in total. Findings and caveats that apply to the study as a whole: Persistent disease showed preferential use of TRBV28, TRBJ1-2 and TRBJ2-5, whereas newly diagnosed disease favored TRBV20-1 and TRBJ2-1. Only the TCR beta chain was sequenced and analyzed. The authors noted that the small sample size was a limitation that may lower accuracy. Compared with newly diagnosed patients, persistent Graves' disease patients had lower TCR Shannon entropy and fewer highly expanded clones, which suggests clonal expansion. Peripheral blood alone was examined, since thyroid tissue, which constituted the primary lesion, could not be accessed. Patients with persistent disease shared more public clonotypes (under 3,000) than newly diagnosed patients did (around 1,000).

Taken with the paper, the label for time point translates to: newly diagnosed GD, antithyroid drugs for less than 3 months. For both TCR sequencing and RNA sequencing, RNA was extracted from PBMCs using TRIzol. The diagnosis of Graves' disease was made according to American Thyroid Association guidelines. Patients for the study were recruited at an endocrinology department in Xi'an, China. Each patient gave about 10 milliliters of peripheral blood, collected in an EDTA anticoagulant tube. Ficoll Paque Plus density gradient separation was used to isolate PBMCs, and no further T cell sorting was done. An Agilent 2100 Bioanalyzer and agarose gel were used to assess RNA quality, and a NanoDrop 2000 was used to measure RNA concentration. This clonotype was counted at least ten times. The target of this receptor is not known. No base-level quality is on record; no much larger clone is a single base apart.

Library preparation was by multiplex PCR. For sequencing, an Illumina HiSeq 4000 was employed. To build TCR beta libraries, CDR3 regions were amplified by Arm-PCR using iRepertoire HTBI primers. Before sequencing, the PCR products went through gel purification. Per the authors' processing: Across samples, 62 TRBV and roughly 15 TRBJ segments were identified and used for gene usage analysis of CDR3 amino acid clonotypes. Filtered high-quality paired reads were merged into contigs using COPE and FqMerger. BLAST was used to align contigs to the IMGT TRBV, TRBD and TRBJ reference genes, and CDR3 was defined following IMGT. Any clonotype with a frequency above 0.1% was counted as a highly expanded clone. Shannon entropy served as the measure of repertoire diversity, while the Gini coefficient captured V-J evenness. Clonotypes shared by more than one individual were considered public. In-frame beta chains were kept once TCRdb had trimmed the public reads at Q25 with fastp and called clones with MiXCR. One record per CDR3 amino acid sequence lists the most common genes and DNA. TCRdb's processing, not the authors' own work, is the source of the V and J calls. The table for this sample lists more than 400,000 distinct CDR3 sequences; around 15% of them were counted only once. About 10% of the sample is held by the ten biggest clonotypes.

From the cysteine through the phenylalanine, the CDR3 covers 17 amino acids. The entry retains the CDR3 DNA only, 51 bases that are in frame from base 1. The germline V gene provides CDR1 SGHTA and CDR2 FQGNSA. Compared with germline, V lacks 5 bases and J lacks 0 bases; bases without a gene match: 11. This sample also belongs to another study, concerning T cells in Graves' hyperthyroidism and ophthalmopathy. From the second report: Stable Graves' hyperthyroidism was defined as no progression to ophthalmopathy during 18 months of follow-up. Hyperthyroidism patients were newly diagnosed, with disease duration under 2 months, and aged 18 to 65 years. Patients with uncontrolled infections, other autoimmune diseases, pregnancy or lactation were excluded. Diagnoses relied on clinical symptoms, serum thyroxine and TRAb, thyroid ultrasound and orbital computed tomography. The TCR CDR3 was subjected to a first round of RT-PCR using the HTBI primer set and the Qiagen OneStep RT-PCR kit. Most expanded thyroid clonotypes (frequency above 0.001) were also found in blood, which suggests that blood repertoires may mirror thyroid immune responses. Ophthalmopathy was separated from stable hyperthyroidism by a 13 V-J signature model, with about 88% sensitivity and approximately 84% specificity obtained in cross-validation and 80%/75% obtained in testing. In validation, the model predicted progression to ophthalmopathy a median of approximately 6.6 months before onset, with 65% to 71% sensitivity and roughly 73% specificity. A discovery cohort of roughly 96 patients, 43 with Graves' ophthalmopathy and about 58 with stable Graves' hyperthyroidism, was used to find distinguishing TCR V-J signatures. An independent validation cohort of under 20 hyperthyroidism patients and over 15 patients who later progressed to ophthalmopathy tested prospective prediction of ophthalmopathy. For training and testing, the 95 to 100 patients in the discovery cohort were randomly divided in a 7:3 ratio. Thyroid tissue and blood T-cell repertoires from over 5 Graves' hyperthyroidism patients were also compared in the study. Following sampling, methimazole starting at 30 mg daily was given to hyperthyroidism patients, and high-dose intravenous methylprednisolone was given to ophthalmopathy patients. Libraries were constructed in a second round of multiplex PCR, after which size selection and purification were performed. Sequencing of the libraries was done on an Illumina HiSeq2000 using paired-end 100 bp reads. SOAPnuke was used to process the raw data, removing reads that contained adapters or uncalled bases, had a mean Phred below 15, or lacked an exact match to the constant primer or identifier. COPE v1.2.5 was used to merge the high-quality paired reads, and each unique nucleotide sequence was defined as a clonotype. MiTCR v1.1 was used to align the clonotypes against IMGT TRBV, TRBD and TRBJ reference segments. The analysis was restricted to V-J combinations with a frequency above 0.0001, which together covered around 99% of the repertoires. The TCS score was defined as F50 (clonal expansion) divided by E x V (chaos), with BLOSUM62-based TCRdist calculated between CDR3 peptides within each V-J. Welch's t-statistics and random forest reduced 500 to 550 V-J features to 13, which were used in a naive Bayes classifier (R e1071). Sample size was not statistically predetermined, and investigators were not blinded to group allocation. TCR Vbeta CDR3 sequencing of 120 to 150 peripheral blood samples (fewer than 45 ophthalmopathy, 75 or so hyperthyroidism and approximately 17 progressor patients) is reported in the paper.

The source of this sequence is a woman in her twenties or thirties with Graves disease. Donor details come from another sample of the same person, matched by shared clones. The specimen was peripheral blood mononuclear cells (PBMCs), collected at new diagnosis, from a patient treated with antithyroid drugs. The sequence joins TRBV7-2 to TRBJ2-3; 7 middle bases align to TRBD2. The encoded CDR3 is CASSPGPAGVSTDTQYF. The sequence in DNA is TGTGCCAGCAGCCCAGGTCCGGCGGGAGTTAGCACAGATACGCAGTATTTT.